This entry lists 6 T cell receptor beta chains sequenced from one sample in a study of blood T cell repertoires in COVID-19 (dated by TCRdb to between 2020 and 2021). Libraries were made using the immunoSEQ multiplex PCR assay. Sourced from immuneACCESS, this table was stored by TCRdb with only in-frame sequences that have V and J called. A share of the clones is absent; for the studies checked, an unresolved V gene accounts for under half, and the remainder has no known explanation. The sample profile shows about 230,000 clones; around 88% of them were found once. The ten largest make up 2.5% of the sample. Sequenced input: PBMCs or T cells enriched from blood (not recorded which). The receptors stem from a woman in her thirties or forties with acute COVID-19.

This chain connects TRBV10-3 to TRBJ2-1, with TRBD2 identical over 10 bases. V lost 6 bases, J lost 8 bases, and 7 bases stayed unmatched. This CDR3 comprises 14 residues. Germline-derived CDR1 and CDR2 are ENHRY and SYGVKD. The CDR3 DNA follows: TGTGCCATCAGCATAGCGGGAGGCGATGATGAGCAGTTCTTC. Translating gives CAISIAGGDDEQFF.

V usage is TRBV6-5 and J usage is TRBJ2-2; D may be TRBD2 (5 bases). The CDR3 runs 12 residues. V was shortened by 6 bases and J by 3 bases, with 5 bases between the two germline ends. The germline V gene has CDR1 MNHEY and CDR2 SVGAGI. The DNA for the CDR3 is TGTGCCAGCAGGAGGGACACCGGGGAGCTGTTTTTT. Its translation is CASRRDTGELFF.

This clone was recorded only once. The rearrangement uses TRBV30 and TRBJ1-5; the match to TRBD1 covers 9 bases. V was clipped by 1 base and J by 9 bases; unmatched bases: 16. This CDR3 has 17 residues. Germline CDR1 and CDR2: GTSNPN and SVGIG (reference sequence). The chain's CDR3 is CAWSGSAGTGRPGPQHF. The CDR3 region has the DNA TGTGCCTGGAGTGGTTCTGCCGGGACAGGGCGCCCCGGGCCCCAGCATTTT.

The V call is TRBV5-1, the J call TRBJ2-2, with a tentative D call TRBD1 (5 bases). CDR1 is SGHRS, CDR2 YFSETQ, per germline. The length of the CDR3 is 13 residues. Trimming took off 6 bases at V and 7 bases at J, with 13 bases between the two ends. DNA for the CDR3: TGCGCCAGCATGACAGTAAGGGGCGGGGAGCTGTTTTTT. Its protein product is CASMTVRGGELFF. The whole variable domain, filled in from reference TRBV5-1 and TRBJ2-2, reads KAGVTQTPRYLIKTRGQQVTLSCSPISGHRSVSWYQQTPGQGLQFLFEYFSETQRNKGNFPGRFSGRQFSNSRSEMNVSTLELGDSALYLCASMTVRGGELFFGEGSRLTVL.

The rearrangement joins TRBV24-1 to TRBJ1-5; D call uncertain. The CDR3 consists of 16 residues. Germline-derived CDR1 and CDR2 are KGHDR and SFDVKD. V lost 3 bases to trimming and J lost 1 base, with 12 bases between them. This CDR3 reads CATSDGVRGSNQPQHF. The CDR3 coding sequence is TGTGCCACCAGTGATGGTGTGCGAGGGAGCAATCAGCCCCAGCATTTT.

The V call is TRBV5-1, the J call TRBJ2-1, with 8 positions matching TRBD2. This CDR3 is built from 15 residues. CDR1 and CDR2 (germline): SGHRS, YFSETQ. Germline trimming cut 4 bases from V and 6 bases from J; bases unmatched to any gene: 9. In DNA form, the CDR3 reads TGCGCCAGCAGCCCTACAGCGGGGGCCTCCAATGAGCAGTTCTTC. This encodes CASSPTAGASNEQFF.